This section outlines one T cell receptor (beta chain) sequence together with its context. Its target is not known. Trimming left V 5 bases short and J 6 bases short, with 10 bases between. CDR3 size: 12 residues. Germline V gives CDR1 SEHNR, CDR2 FQNEAQ (reference sequence). The sample comes from a study of cytomegalovirus exposure and HLA in healthy donors. Whole-study findings and limits: Earlier results showed most TCR beta V segments being productive about 90% or about 30% of the time. There were reportedly fewer N-insertions in an Asian-associated ancestry cluster than the roughly 700-donor mean, in a later analysis. A later analysis showed HLA-associated TCR beta chains outstripping equally common others in clonal expansion.

13 Jbeta primers and 60 Vbeta primers were used for the PCR. Using immunoSEQ multiplex PCR, the repertoire was profiled, and TCRdb retains in-frame clones only, with some absent. The data contain about 160,000 clones, about 75% of them singletons. The source of this sequence is a young man in good health and CMV-seropositive. Sequenced input: PBMCs. J is TRBJ1-2 and V is TRBV7-9; tentatively, D is TRBD1 (5 bases). The CDR3 loop reads CASSPSGDGYTF. As DNA, the CDR3 is TGTGCCAGCAGCCCCTCGGGGGATGGCTACACCTTC.